This TCR beta chain was profiled in a study of blood T cell repertoires in COVID-19 (TCRdb year 2020). Notes on the research overall: The collaborator samples originated in the United States, Italy and Spain and spanned the acute and convalescent phases of COVID-19. Where available, HLA class I and class II types were obtained from metadata supplied by the sample provider rather than from assay-based typing. The repertoires were made available in a free public database intended to serve as a resource for research on the immune response to SARS-CoV-2. Sample metadata almost always included a de-identified subject ID, COVID-19 status, age in years and sex. The dataset comprised deeply sampled blood TCRbeta repertoires from subjects exposed to, actively infected with, or recovered from COVID-19. The material from the prospective study consisted of cDNA or gDNA derived from T cells, B-cell-depleted T cells, or PBMCs. The samples were drawn from two sources: the first 160 participants of the ongoing ImmuneRACE study, and 1,200 or so subjects contributed by 6 global collaborators.

Beyond this particular receptor, the publication reports: The quantity of clinical and demographic metadata differed by source and by participant and was supplied without curation.

With respect to this clone: Which antigen it targets is not known. Per-nucleotide qualities are absent, and no much larger clonotype sits a single base away.

The immunoSEQ Assay, a bias-controlled multiplex PCR, was used to amplify TCRbeta CDR3 regions from genomic DNA. As for the authors' bioinformatics: The number of nucleated cells in each sample was estimated from the amplification of reference gene primers within the assay. To quantify the absolute abundance of each unique TCRbeta CDR3 rearrangement, sequence reads were collapsed and filtered. For each sample, productive Simpson clonality was calculated by taking the square root of Simpson's diversity index across productive rearrangements. TCRdb mirrors the immuneACCESS table, restricted to in-frame sequences. Some clones are absent from its copies; in checked studies, under half trace to an unresolved V gene, and the reason for the others is unknown. V, J and clone size are those of that table, while D and trimming were read from the DNA. This sample gives approximately 7,800 clones in total; roughly 86% of them show up just once. Jointly, the top ten make up 15% to 20% of the sample.

The CDR1 and CDR2 encoded by the germline V gene are WSHSY and SAAADI. V loses 4 bases of germline sequence and J loses 7 bases, and the interval between the two ends is 5 bases. The CDR3 runs 11 amino acids, cysteine and phenylalanine included. Only the CDR3 part of the read is kept: 33 bases, read in frame from the first base. Collaborating institutions collected whole blood in K2EDTA tubes following their own protocols. For TCRbeta analysis, collaborators shipped samples in one of three forms: frozen whole blood, isolated PBMCs, or DNA extracted from either of those sample types. The chain was built from TRBV10-2 and TRBJ2-1, with the identity of the D gene unclear. The TCR sequence derives from a woman aged 55-70 years with active COVID-19. Sequencing was performed on peripheral blood. The base sequence is TGCGCCAGCAGTGCGAGAAATGAGCAGTTCTTC. Its amino acids are CASSARNEQFF.